This T cell receptor beta chain was recorded in a study of post-analysis software for immune sequencing data (dated by TCRdb to 2014 to 2015). Describing the broader study: Recorded disease courses included relapsing-remitting, secondary progressive and progressive-relapsing multiple sclerosis, with some patients lacking subtype annotation. The patient repertoires were set against under 13 previously published healthy control repertoires from donors whose ages ranged from roughly 6 to 26 years. A subset of samples was prepared in parallel using single-end sample barcoding, then pooled and co-amplified after Illumina adapter ligation. Overall results and qualifications from the work: Significantly higher frequencies in patients than in controls were found for five or six TRBV segments, including TRBV5-6, TRBV5-1 and TRBV20-1. Direct clustering with F measure revealed strong co-clustering of samples prepared in the same batch, which led to a batch-effect correction. Normalized Chao1 diversity was significantly lower in multiple sclerosis patients than controls, suggesting substantial peripheral T-cell clonal expansion. The control group was slightly older than the multiple sclerosis patient group.

A remark on this clonotype: Its binding antigen is unknown. Base-call qualities are not available, and no considerably larger clone is one nucleotide away.

To demonstrate the VDJtools post-analysis software, the study profiled TCR beta repertoires from the peripheral blood of about a dozen young patients with multiple sclerosis. Multiple sclerosis patients were children and adolescents aged about 6 to 16 years. Library preparation was by PCR. Instrument on record: Illumina HiSeq 2500. To reduce PCR and sequencing biases, unique molecular identifiers were incorporated into the TCR beta cDNA libraries. Approximately 500,000 cDNA molecules were obtained for every 1 to 10 million input T cells, so each molecule roughly corresponded to one T cell. The patient libraries were prepared and sequenced with the same protocol used for the earlier healthy control dataset. Samples belonging to the same batch were prepared together, multiplexed and sequenced on a shared HiSeq lane. In the authors' own workflow: Raw barcoded reads were processed with MIGEC, discarding single-read molecular identifier groups before consensus assembly and CDR3 extraction. VDJtools was used for post-analysis of the clonotype tables, and diversity was normalized by down-sampling every dataset to the size of the smallest sample. In repertoire overlap clustering, CDR3 amino acid sequences, but not nucleotide sequences, were matched to correct batch-related cross-sample contamination. The raw public data were reprocessed by TCRdb itself: fastp quality trimming at Q25, MiXCR clonotype calling, in-frame beta chains only. Each CDR3 protein appears once, grouped with its most common genes and DNA. The V and J calls follow TCRdb's processing rather than the paper's. The sample table lists under 650,000 distinct CDR3 sequences, roughly two fifths of them with a count of one. The top ten hold 1.7% of the sample.

The CDR3 contains 16 residues, cysteine and phenylalanine counted. Only the CDR3 portion is preserved as DNA: 48 bases, with reading frame beginning at the first base. Looking up the germline V gene (reference sequence) yields CDR1 PRHDT and CDR2 FYEKMQ. The TCR comes from a girl aged 10-17 years with multiple sclerosis. The sequencing sample was made of blood. This chain joins TRBV13 to TRBJ2-4; 7 central bases correspond to TRBD2. The J call is uncertain, as TRBJ2-5 better fits the DNA end. The DNA sequence is given as TGTGCCAGCAGTCCCCTGGGGGTCGGCGGGAGTGAGACCCAGTACTTC. Its protein is CASSPLGVGGSETQYF.